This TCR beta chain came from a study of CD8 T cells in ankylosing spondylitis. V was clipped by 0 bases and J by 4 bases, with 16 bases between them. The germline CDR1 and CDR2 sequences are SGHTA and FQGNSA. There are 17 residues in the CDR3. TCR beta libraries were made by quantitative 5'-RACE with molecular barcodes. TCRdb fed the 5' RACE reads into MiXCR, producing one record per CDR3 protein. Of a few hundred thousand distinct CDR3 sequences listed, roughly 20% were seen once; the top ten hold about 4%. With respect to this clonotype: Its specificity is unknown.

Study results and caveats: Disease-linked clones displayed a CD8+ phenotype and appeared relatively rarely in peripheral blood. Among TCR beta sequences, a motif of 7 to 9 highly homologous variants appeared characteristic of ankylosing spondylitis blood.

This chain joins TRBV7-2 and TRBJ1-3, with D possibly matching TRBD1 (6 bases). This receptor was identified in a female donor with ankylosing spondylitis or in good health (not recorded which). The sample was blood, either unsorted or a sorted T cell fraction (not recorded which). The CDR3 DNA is TGTGCCAGCAGCTTAGCAGGGGGTCTTCGGGGAGGAAACACCATATATTTT. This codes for CASSLAGGLRGGNTIYF.